This TCR beta chain was profiled in a study of T cells after yellow fever vaccination. Study details: Low-cell-number fractions underwent preparation using SMART-Seq v4 Ultra Low Input.

Via MiXCR, TCRdb re-called the 5' RACE reads, giving one row per CDR3 protein. The sample holds about 360,000 distinct CDR3 sequences, 6.2% seen once. Study-level points and caveats: Weaker overall was a secondary response that nonetheless peaked faster, on day 5 versus 15. From the bulk population, abundant clonotypes could contaminate and appear within FACS-sorted repertoires.

This clonotype has only a few counts. Its antigen is unidentified. V dropped 3 bases and J dropped 13; count of bases not matched to a gene: 5. Germline CDR1 and CDR2: SGHTA and FQGNSA. This CDR3 is 11 amino acids long. This receptor was taken from a man younger than 45 who received the YFV17D yellow fever vaccine. This specimen consisted of PBMCs, obtained 5 days after the yellow fever booster vaccination. This chain uses TRBV7-2 with TRBJ1-1, with 7 bases fitting TRBD1. This CDR3 reads CASSFGTVNFF. The CDR3 region has the DNA TGTGCCAGCAGCTTCGGGACAGTCAATTTCTTT.